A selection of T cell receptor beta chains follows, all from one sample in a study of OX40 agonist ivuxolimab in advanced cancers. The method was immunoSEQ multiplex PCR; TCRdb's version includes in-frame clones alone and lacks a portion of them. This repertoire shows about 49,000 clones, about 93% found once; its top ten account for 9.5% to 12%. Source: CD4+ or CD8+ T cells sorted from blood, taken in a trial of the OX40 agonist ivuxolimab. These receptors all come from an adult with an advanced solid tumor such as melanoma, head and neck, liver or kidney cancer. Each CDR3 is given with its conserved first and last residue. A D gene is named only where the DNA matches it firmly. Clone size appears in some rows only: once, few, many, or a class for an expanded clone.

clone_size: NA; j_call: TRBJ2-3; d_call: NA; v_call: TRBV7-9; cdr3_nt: TGTGCCAGCAGAATAGGGGGAGCGGGAACATCAGATACGCAGTATTTT; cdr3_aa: CASRIGGAGTSDTQYF
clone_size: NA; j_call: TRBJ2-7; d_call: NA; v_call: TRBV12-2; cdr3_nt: TGTGCAAGTCGTCTCCGGGGTCCTTACGAGCAGTACTTC; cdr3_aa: CASRLRGPYEQYF
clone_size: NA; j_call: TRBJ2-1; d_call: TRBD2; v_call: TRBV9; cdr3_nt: TGTGCCAGCAGCGTAGCTGAAGCGGGAGGGCTCGGCGAGCAGTTCTTC; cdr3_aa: CASSVAEAGGLGEQFF
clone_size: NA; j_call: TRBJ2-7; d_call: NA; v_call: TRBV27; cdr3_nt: TGTGCCAGCAGTTTGGGTCGCACCTACGAGCAGTACTTC; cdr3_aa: CASSLGRTYEQYF
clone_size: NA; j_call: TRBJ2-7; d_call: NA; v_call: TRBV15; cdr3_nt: TGTGCCACCAGCCGGTCGGGGACAAGTAGCTCCTACGAGCAGTACTTC; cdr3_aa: CATSRSGTSSSYEQYF
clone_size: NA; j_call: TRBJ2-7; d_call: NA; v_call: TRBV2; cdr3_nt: TGTGCCAGCAGCCAAGGGGCCAGGGGAGGGACCTACGAGCAGTACTTC; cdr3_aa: CASSQGARGGTYEQYF
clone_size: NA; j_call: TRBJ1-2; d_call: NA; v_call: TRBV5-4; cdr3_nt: TGTGCCAGCAGCTTGGACCCGTATGGCTACACCTTC; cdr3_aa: CASSLDPYGYTF
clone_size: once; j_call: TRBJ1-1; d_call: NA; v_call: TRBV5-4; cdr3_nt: TGTGCCAGCAGCGTAGGGGGACACGCTGAAGCTTTCTTT; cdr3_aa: CASSVGGHAEAFF
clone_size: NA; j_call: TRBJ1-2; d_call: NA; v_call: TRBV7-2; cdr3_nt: TGTGCCAGCAGCTTAAGTTTCGATGGGCACTATGGCTACACCTTC; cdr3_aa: CASSLSFDGHYGYTF
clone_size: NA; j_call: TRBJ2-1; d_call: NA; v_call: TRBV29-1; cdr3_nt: TGCAGCGTCGGGGCCGGGACACCCGAAAATGAGCAGTTCTTC; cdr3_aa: CSVGAGTPENEQFF
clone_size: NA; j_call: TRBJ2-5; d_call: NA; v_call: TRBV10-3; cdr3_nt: TGTGCCATCAGTGAGTCGTGGGGGGACCAGGGGACCCAGTACTTC; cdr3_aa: CAISESWGDQGTQYF
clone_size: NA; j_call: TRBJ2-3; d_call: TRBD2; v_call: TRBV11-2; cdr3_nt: TGTGCCAGCAGCCCTAGGACTAGCCGTAGCACAGATACGCAGTATTTT; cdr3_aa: CASSPRTSRSTDTQYF
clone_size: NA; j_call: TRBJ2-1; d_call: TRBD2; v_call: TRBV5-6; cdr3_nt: TGTGCCAGCAGCTGGGGTAAAGCGGGGCGGAGCAATGAGCAGTTCTTC; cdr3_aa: CASSWGKAGRSNEQFF
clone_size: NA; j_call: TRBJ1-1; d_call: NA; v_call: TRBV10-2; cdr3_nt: TGCGCCAGCAGTGAGGAGGGAAAGAAGTACACTGAAGCTTTCTTT; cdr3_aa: CASSEEGKKYTEAFF
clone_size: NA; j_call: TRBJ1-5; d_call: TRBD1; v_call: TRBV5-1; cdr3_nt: TGCGCCAGCAGCCCGGACAGGGGGCGCTTGGGCAATCAGCCCCAGCATTTT; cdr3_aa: CASSPDRGRLGNQPQHF
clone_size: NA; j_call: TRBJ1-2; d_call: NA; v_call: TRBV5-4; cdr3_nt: TGTGCCAGCAGCTTTTGGGGACGGGACTATGGCTACACCTTC; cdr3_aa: CASSFWGRDYGYTF
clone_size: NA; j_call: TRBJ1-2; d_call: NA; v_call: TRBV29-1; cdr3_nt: TGCAGCGGCAGGGGTACTAACTATGGCTACACCTTC; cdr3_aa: CSGRGTNYGYTF
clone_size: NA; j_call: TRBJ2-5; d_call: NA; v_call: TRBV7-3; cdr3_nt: TGTGCCAGCAGCTCAAAGAAGGGGGAGACCCAGTACTTC; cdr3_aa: CASSSKKGETQYF
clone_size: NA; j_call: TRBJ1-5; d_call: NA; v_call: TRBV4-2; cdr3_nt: TGTGCCAGCAGCCAAGCTAGCAGTCAGCCCCAGCATTTT; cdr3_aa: CASSQASSQPQHF
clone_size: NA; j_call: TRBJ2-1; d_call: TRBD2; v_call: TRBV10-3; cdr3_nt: TGTGCCACCGAGGGGAGAGCGGGGATATACAATGAGCAGTTCTTC; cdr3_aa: CATEGRAGIYNEQFF
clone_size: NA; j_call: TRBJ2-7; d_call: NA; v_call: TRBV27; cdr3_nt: TGTGCCAGCAGTTTATTGGACACGACTTACGAGCAGTACTTC; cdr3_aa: CASSLLDTTYEQYF
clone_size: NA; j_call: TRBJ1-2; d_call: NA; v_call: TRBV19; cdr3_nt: TGTGCCAGTAGTAGGGGAGTGGATGGCTACACCTTC; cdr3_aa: CASSRGVDGYTF
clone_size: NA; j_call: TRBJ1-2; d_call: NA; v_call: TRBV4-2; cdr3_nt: TGTGCCAGCAGCCAGGACGCAGGTTACGGGATTGTTGGCTACACCTTC; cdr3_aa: CASSQDAGYGIVGYTF
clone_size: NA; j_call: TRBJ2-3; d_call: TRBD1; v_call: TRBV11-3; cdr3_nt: TGTGCCAGCAGCCCCCTAGACAGGGGGGGGCCAGATACGCAGTATTTT; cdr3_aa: CASSPLDRGGPDTQYF
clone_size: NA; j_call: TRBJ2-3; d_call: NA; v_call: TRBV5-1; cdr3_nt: TGCGCCAGCAGCAGCACAGTTCCGGGCCCAGATACGCAGTATTTT; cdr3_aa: CASSSTVPGPDTQYF
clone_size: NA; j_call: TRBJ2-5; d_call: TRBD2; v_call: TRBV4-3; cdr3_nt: TGCGCCAGCAGCCAGTCCCTCTCTAGCGGGAGGGCCGGGCAGACCCAGTACTTC; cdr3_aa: CASSQSLSSGRAGQTQYF
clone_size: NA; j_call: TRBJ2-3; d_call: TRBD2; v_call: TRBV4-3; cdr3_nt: TGCGCCAGCAGCCCATCAAGCGGGAGGGCCAGGGATACGCAGTATTTT; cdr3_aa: CASSPSSGRARDTQYF
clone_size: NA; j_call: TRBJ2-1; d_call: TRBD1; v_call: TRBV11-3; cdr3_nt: TGTGCCAGCAGCTTACGGGACAGGGAGATTATGGGTGAGCAGTTCTTC; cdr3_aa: CASSLRDREIMGEQFF